The present TCR beta chain was sequenced within a study of T cells after posttransplantation cyclophosphamide. General observations from the study: Later post-transplant blood repertoires were often dominated by donor CD8+ memory clones.

This clone was detected only a few times. As yet, its antigen is unknown. The data were produced by immunoSEQ multiplex PCR, yet TCRdb's version contains in-frame clones alone and is incomplete. The sample shows tens of thousands of clones, none of them appearing just once. The CDR3 totals 11 residues. Trimming cost V 8 bases and J 8 bases, with 12 bases left between them. Sequencing input: PBMCs. This sequence joins TRBV12-3 or TRBV12-4 and TRBJ1-2, with D unclear. The clonotype originates from a woman in her 50s in good health and a related stem cell transplant donor. Here the CDR3 DNA reads TGTGCCAGCTCTGGCGGCCGAGGCTACACCTTC. It yields the protein CASSGGRGYTF.